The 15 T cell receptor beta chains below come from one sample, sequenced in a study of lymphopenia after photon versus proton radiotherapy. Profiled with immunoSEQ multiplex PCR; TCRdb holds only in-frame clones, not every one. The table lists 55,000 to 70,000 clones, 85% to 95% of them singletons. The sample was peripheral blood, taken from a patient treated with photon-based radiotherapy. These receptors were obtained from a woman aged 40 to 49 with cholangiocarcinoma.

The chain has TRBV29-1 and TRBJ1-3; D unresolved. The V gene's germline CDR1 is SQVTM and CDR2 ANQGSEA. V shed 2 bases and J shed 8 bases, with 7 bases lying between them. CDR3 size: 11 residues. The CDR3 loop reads CSVEWGYTIYF. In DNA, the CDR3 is TGCAGCGTTGAATGGGGTTACACCATATATTTT.

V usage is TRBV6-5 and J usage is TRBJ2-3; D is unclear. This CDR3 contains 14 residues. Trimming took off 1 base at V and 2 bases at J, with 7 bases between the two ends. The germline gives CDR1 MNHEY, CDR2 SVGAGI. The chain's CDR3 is CASSYFGNTDTQYF. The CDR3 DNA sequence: TGTGCCAGCAGTTACTTCGGAAACACAGATACGCAGTATTTT.

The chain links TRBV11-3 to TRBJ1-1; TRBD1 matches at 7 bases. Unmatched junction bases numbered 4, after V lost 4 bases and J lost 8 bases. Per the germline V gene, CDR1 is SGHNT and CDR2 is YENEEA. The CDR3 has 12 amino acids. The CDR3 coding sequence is TGTGCCAGCAGCTCCCAGGACAGGGAAGCTTTCTTT. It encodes CASSSQDREAFF.

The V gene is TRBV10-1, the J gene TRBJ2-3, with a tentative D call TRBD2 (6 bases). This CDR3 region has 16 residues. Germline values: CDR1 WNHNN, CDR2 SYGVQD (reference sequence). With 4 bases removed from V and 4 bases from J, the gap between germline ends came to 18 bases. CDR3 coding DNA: TGCGCCAGCAGTGTGTCCGGCTCCGGCGGGGCAGATACGCAGTATTTT. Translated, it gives CASSVSGSGGADTQYF.

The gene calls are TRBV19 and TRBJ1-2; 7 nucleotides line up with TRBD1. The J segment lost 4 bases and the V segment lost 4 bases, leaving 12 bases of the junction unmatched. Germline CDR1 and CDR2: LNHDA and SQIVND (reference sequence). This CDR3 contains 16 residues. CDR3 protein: CASSTLRDSRGYGYTF. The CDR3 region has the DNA TGTGCCAGTAGTACCCTTAGGGACAGTCGGGGCTATGGCTACACCTTC.

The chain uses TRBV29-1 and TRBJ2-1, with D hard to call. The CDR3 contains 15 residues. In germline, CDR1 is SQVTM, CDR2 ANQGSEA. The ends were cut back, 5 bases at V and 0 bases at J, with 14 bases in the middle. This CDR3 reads CSVRALPSSYNEQFF. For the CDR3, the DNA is TGCAGCGTTCGAGCACTTCCCTCCTCCTACAATGAGCAGTTCTTC.

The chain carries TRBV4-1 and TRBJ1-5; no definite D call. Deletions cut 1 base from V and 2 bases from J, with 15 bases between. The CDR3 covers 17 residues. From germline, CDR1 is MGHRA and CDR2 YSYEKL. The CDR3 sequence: CASSQVNAPIGNQPQHF. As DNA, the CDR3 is TGCGCCAGCAGCCAAGTCAACGCACCTATCGGCAATCAGCCCCAGCATTTT.

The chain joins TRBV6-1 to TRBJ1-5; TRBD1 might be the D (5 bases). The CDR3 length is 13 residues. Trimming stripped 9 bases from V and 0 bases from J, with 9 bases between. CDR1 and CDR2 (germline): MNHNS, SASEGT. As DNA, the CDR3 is TGTGCCAGTCAGGGTTATAGCAATCAGCCCCAGCATTTT. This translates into CASQGYSNQPQHF.

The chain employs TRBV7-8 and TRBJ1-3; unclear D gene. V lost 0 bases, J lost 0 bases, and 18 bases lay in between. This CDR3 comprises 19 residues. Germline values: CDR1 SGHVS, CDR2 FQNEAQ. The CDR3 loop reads CASSLALPETPSSGNTIYF. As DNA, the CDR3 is TGTGCCAGCAGCTTAGCGCTTCCCGAGACACCAAGCTCTGGAAACACCATATATTTT.

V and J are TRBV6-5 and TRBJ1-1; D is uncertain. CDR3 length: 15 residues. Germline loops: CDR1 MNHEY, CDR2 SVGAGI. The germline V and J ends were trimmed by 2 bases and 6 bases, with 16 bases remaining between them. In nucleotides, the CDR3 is TGTGCCAGCAGTTACGGAGGCAGGCTACTCCCTGAAGCTTTCTTT. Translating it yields CASSYGGRLLPEAFF.

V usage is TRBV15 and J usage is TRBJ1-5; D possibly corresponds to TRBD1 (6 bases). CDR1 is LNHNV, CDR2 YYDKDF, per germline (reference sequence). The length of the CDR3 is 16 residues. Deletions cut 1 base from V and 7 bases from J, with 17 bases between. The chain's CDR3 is CATSRGRGAQGQPQHF. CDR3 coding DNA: TGTGCCACCAGCAGAGGGCGGGGGGCGCAAGGACAGCCCCAGCATTTT.

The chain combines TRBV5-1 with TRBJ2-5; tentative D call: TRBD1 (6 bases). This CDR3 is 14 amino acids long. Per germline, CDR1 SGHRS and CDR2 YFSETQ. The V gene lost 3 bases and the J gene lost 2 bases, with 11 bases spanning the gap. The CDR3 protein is CASSYTGTQETQYF. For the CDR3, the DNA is TGCGCCAGCAGCTACACTGGGACACAAGAGACCCAGTACTTC.

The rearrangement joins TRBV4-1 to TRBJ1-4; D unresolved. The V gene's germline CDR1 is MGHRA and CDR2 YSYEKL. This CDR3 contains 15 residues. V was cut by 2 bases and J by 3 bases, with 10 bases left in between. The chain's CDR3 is CASSQIWGSNEKLFF. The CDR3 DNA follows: TGCGCCAGCAGCCAAATTTGGGGTTCTAATGAAAAACTGTTTTTT.

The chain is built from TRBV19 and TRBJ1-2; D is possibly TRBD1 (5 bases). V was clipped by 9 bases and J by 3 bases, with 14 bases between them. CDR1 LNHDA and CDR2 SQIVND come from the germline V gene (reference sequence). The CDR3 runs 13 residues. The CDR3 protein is CASLGTSDYGYTF. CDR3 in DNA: TGTGCCAGCCTGGGGACTTCTGACTATGGCTACACCTTC.

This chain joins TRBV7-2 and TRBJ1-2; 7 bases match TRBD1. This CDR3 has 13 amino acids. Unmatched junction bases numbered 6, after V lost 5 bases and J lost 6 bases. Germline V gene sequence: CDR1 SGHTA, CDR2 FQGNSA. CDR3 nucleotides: TGTGCCAGCAGCCAGGACAGGACCCATGGCTACACCTTC. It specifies CASSQDRTHGYTF.